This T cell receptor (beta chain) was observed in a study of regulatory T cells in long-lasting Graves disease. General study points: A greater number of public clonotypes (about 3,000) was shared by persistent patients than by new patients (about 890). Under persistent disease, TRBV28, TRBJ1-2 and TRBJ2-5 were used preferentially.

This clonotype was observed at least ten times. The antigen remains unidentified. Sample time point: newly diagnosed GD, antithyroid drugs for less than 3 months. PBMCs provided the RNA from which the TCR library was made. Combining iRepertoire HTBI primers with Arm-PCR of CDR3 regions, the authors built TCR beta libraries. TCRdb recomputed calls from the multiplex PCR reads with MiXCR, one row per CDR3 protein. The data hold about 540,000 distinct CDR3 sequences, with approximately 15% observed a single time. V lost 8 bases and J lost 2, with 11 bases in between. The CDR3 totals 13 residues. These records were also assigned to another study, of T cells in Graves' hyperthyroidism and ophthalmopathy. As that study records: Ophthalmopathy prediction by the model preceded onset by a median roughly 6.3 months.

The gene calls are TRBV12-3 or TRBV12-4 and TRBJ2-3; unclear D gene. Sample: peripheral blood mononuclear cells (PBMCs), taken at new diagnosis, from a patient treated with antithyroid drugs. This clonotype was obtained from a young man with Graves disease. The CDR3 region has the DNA TGTGCCAGCGTTCCCCCACACACAGATACGCAGTATTTT. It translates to CASVPPHTDTQYF.